Listed below are T cell receptor beta chains from one sample, sequenced in a study of T cells after yellow fever vaccination. TCRdb re-called the 5' RACE reads with MiXCR, one entry per CDR3 protein. The sample yields hundreds of thousands of distinct CDR3 sequences, around 12% seen once. Specimen: PBMCs, collected on the day of the yellow fever booster vaccination. These receptors were obtained from a man aged 25-45 years who received the YFV17D yellow fever vaccine. The CDR3 runs from the conserved cysteine through the conserved F or W. The D gene is left open where the match is weak. Where a row states a size, it is once, few, many or the class of an expanded clone; other rows omit it.

TRBV10-3	TRBD1	TRBJ1-1	few	TGTGCCATCAAGGGGACAGGGACCACTGAAGCTTTCTTT	CAIKGTGTTEAFF
TRBV12-3/TRBV12-4	TRBD1	TRBJ1-2	.	TGTGCCAGCAGTCCAAGACAGGGTGCGGGGGGCTACACCTTC	CASSPRQGAGGYTF
TRBV5-4	.	TRBJ2-6	once	TGTGCCAGCAGCTTCCCGCCCTCTGGGGCCAACGTCCTGACTTTC	CASSFPPSGANVLTF
TRBV15	.	TRBJ2-5	few	TGTGCCACCAGCATCCAACAAGGGACCCAGTACTTC	CATSIQQGTQYF
TRBV6-2/TRBV6-3	.	TRBJ2-2	few	TGTGCCACCACGTTCGCGAACACCGGGGAGCTGTTTTTT	CATTFANTGELFF
TRBV30	.	TRBJ2-1	.	TGTGCCTGGAGTGCCGCGGGTGAGCAGTTCTTC	CAWSAAGEQFF
TRBV24-1	.	TRBJ2-1	.	TGTGCCACCAGTGACACCTACAATGAGCAGTTCTTC	CATSDTYNEQFF
TRBV18	TRBD1	TRBJ1-4	.	TGTGCCAGCTCACCGAGACAGGGTCCGACTAATGAAAAACTGTTTTTT	CASSPRQGPTNEKLFF
TRBV4-3	.	TRBJ2-1	few	TGCGCCAGCAGCGCTCAAGCCGGCCTCAGCTCCTACAATGAGCAGTTCTTC	CASSAQAGLSSYNEQFF
TRBV10-2	TRBD2	TRBJ2-7	few	TGCGCCAGCAGTGAGTCAGGTAGCGGGAGTAGCTCCTACGAGCAGTACTTC	CASSESGSGSSSYEQYF
TRBV5-5	.	TRBJ2-2	few	TGTGCCAGCAGCTTTCGGGGGGCGGACGGGGAGCTGTTTTTT	CASSFRGADGELFF
TRBV20-1	.	TRBJ2-3	few	TGCAGTGCCAGCCAGGGGGCGGGAGTGTATACGCAGTATTTT	CSASQGAGVYTQYF
TRBV12-3/TRBV12-4	TRBD2	TRBJ2-1	.	TGTGCCAGCAGTTTTTTAGGACTAGCGGGGCGCAATGAGCAGTTCTTC	CASSFLGLAGRNEQFF
TRBV10-3	TRBD2	TRBJ2-7	few	TGTGCCACAAGCCGCGGGGGTCTAAGCTCCTACGAGCAGTACTTC	CATSRGGLSSYEQYF
TRBV27	.	TRBJ2-7	few	TGTGCCAGCAGTTCAACCCCAGAGGGGGACGAGCAGTACTTC	CASSSTPEGDEQYF
TRBV9	.	TRBJ2-1	.	TGTGCCAGCAGCGTAGAGCCCGGGTCCTACAATGAGCAGTTCTTC	CASSVEPGSYNEQFF
TRBV12-3/TRBV12-4	.	TRBJ1-1	.	TGTGCCAGCAGTTCGAGTTCTAGAACTGAAGCTTTCTTT	CASSSSSRTEAFF
TRBV7-2	.	TRBJ2-1	.	TGTGCCAGCAGCACAAAGAATGAGCAGTTCTTC	CASSTKNEQFF
TRBV10-2	TRBD1	TRBJ1-5	few	TGCGCCAGCAGCAAGGACAGGAGGAATCAGCCCCAGCATTTT	CASSKDRRNQPQHF
TRBV4-3	.	TRBJ2-1	.	TGCGCCAGCAGCCAAACTATGGGTAGCTCCTACAATGAGCAGTTCTTC	CASSQTMGSSYNEQFF